These 8 T cell receptor beta chains were all obtained from the same sample, sequenced in a study of shared clonotypes between healthy human individuals. Produced via immunoSEQ multiplex PCR; TCRdb's table is partial and in-frame only. The table records around 1.1 million clones, about 72% of them present only once. Sample: memory CD4+ T cells from PBMCs. The subset here: CD45RA-negative fraction. The receptors were gathered from a young man in good health. Some clones in this sample may be carry-over from other donors' samples.

The chain recombines TRBV4-1 with TRBJ2-1; weak D call: TRBD2 (6 bases). CDR1 MGHRA and CDR2 YSYEKL come from the germline V gene. The CDR3 sequence is 16 residues long. V was trimmed by 1 base and J by 0 bases, leaving 10 bases between them. The CDR3 sequence is CASSQGYGSSYNEQFF. CDR3 DNA: TGCGCCAGCAGCCAAGGGTACGGGAGCTCCTACAATGAGCAGTTCTTC.

Points on this clone: The same CDR3 can be traced to other DNA sequences in this sample. The chain uses TRBV7-2 and TRBJ1-5; a possible D gene is TRBD1 (5 bases). Trimming pared 1 base from V and 0 bases from J, leaving 7 bases between. CDR3 length equals 15 residues. Germline values: CDR1 SGHTA, CDR2 FQGNSA. CDR3 in amino acids: CASSLEGVSNQPQHF. The CDR3 DNA reads as TGTGCCAGCAGCTTAGAAGGGGTTAGCAATCAGCCCCAGCATTTT. The full variable domain, in which reference TRBV7-2 and TRBJ1-5 provide the parts outside the CDR3, is GAGVSQSPSNKVTEKGKDVELRCDPISGHTALYWYRQSLGQGLEFLIYFQGNSAPDKSGLPSDRFSAERTGGSVSTLTIQRTQQEDSAVYLCASSLEGVSNQPQHFGDGTRLSIL.

This chain links TRBV7-8 with TRBJ2-2, with D possibly matching TRBD2 (6 bases). CDR1 is SGHVS and CDR2 is FQNEAQ in the germline V gene. This CDR3 has 16 residues. V lost 5 bases and J lost 2, with 15 bases in between. CDR3: CASSASGLTNTGELFF. The CDR3 DNA follows: TGTGCCAGCAGCGCCTCGGGACTGACAAACACCGGGGAGCTGTTTTTT.

Regarding this clone: This may come from a read error, since a much larger clone is one base off. Other DNA sequences in the sample encode the same CDR3. This chain connects TRBV5-1 to TRBJ1-5; 7 bases are a match to TRBD1. Trimming took 3 bases from V and 3 from J; bases not matched to a gene: 3. This CDR3 contains 14 residues. Germline CDR1 and CDR2: SGHRS and YFSETQ. In nucleotides, the CDR3 is TGCGCCAGCAGCTCGGGACAGCCCAATCAGCCCCAGCATTTT. It is translated as CASSSGQPNQPQHF. Looking up the rest from reference TRBV5-1 and TRBJ1-5 gives the full variable domain: KAGVTQTPRYLIKTRGQQVTLSCSPISGHRSVSWYQQTPGQGLQFLFEYFSETQRNKGNFPGRFSGRQFSNSRSEMNVSTLELGDSALYLCASSSGQPNQPQHFGDGTRLSIL.

With respect to this clone: Other DNA sequences of this sample code for an identical CDR3. The chain couples TRBV7-9 to TRBJ2-7, with D uncertain. CDR3 length: 13 residues. Germline assignment: CDR1 SEHNR and CDR2 FQNEAQ (reference sequence). Deletions cut 5 bases from V and 0 bases from J, with 8 bases between. CDR3 nucleotides: TGTGCCAGCAGCCCTTTGAGCTCCTACGAGCAGTACTTC. This translates into CASSPLSSYEQYF.

J is TRBJ2-1 and V is TRBV7-3, with 9 bases identical to TRBD2. Germline V gene data show CDR1 as SGHTA and CDR2 as FQGTGA. CDR3 length: 15 amino acids. Losses at the gene ends were 2 bases for V and 2 bases for J; bases not matched to a gene: 1. The CDR3 reads CASSLLAGPYNEQFF. The CDR3 DNA is TGTGCCAGCAGCTTACTAGCGGGACCCTACAATGAGCAGTTCTTC.

About this clone: The sample contains more than one DNA sequence encoding this CDR3. The chain employs TRBV7-3 and TRBJ1-1; tentatively, D is TRBD1 (5 bases). Trimming took 4 bases from V and 0 from J, leaving 6 bases between them. Germline V lookup: CDR1 SGHTA, CDR2 FQGTGA. CDR3 length: 13 residues. The CDR3 DNA is TGTGCCAGCAGCTCGACAGTGAACACTGAAGCTTTCTTT. Translated, it gives CASSSTVNTEAFF.

This clone has just a few counts. The J gene is TRBJ2-7, the V gene TRBV25-1; 8 positions match TRBD1. The CDR3 is 16 residues long. CDR1 is MGHDK, CDR2 SYGVNS, per germline. V dropped 4 bases and J dropped 3; count of bases not matched to a gene: 11. CDR3 sequence (DNA): TGTGCCAGCAGTGCCCCAGGGGGCGTTTTTGTCTACGAGCAGTACTTC. Its protein product is CASSAPGGVFVYEQYF.